A selection of T cell receptor beta chains follows, all from one sample in a study of blood T cell repertoires in COVID-19. The method was immunoSEQ multiplex PCR; TCRdb's version includes in-frame clones alone and lacks a portion of them. The sample includes about 200,000 clones, 80% to 90% of them seen just once. The sequenced sample consisted of peripheral blood. The source is a woman aged 70-85 years with acute or convalescent COVID-19. Both conserved end residues are part of each CDR3. D genes are given only for firm matches. Expanded clones get a size class; other rows say once, few or many, or leave the size out.

d_gene: TRBD1
j_gene: TRBJ1-5
abundance: NA
v_gene: TRBV18
len: 16
CDR3nt: TGTGCCAGCTCACCTGCCGGGACAGGGGCAGGTCAGCCCCAGCATTTT
CDR3aa: CASSPAGTGAGQPQHF

d_gene: TRBD1
j_gene: TRBJ2-3
abundance: few
v_gene: TRBV7-9
len: 12
CDR3nt: TGTGCCAGCAGCTTCCCAGGGGGTGCGCAGTATTTT
CDR3aa: CASSFPGGAQYF

d_gene: TRBD1
j_gene: TRBJ1-5
abundance: NA
v_gene: TRBV7-2
len: 15
CDR3nt: TGTGCCAGCAGCTCCCGGACAGGCCGCAATCAGCCCCAGCATTTT
CDR3aa: CASSSRTGRNQPQHF

d_gene: TRBD1
j_gene: TRBJ2-2
abundance: NA
v_gene: TRBV5-1
len: 18
CDR3nt: TGCGCCAGCAGCTTGGCTGGGTTGGGACAGCCGAACACCGGGGAGCTGTTTTTT
CDR3aa: CASSLAGLGQPNTGELFF

d_gene: TRBD1
j_gene: TRBJ1-5
abundance: NA
v_gene: TRBV7-8
len: 14
CDR3nt: TGTGCCAGCAGCTTGCAGGGGGTTATGGAGCCCCAGCATTTT
CDR3aa: CASSLQGVMEPQHF

d_gene: NA
j_gene: TRBJ2-7
abundance: NA
v_gene: TRBV6-5
len: 15
CDR3nt: TGTGCCAGCGTTAGCCTCAAACCACCCCGGTACGAGCAGTACTTC
CDR3aa: CASVSLKPPRYEQYF

d_gene: TRBD2
j_gene: TRBJ2-3
abundance: few
v_gene: TRBV24-1
len: 14
CDR3nt: TGTGCCACCAGTGCGCCCCAGCGGGGGGATACGCAGTATTTT
CDR3aa: CATSAPQRGDTQYF

d_gene: NA
j_gene: TRBJ2-5
abundance: NA
v_gene: TRBV5-6
len: 14
CDR3nt: TGTGCCAGCAGCCCCTGGGCAGGGCCGGAGACCCAGTACTTC
CDR3aa: CASSPWAGPETQYF

d_gene: TRBD2
j_gene: TRBJ2-1
abundance: NA
v_gene: TRBV9
len: 18
CDR3nt: TGTGCCAGCAGCCCAGGCCCGGACGGGGGGCTAGCGGGAGTTGAGCAGTTCTTC
CDR3aa: CASSPGPDGGLAGVEQFF

d_gene: TRBD2
j_gene: TRBJ2-2
abundance: NA
v_gene: TRBV19
len: 15
CDR3nt: TGTGCCAGTAGAACGCGGGGGGCCGTTGCCGGGGAGCTGTTTTTT
CDR3aa: CASRTRGAVAGELFF

d_gene: TRBD2
j_gene: TRBJ2-1
abundance: NA
v_gene: TRBV5-5
len: 16
CDR3nt: TGTGCCAGCAGCTTGGGGGGACTAGCGGGACGGAATGAGCAGTTCTTC
CDR3aa: CASSLGGLAGRNEQFF

d_gene: NA
j_gene: TRBJ1-1
abundance: NA
v_gene: TRBV19
len: 13
CDR3nt: TGTGCCAGTAAAATCCGGGGGAACACTGAAGCTTTCTTT
CDR3aa: CASKIRGNTEAFF

d_gene: NA
j_gene: TRBJ2-3
abundance: NA
v_gene: TRBV12-5
len: 14
CDR3nt: TGTGCTAGTGGTTTAGGCAGGGCACGAGATACGCAGTATTTT
CDR3aa: CASGLGRARDTQYF

d_gene: NA
j_gene: TRBJ1-1
abundance: NA
v_gene: TRBV18
len: 13
CDR3nt: TGTGCCAGCTCAAGCCTGTCGAACACTGAAGCTTTCTTT
CDR3aa: CASSSLSNTEAFF

d_gene: TRBD1
j_gene: TRBJ1-1
abundance: NA
v_gene: TRBV5-5
len: 14
CDR3nt: TGTGCCAGCAGCTTCACAGGGGTTGGCACTGAAGCTTTCTTT
CDR3aa: CASSFTGVGTEAFF

d_gene: NA
j_gene: TRBJ1-2
abundance: NA
v_gene: TRBV6-4
len: 13
CDR3nt: TGTGCCAGCAGCCCGGGACACGAATATGGCTACACCTTC
CDR3aa: CASSPGHEYGYTF

d_gene: NA
j_gene: TRBJ2-1
abundance: NA
v_gene: TRBV21-1
len: 16
CDR3nt: TGTGCCAGCAGCTTCAAGCGGGAGCCGTCCTACAATGAGCAGTTCTTC
CDR3aa: CASSFKREPSYNEQFF

d_gene: NA
j_gene: TRBJ1-1
abundance: few
v_gene: TRBV5-1
len: 14
CDR3nt: TGCGCCAGCAGCCTAACAGGGTATCAAACTGAAGCTTTCTTT
CDR3aa: CASSLTGYQTEAFF

d_gene: TRBD1
j_gene: TRBJ1-6
abundance: once
v_gene: TRBV7-6
len: 14
CDR3nt: TGTGCCAGCAGGCGGGACAGGGGAAGTTCACCCCTCCACTTT
CDR3aa: CASRRDRGSSPLHF

d_gene: NA
j_gene: TRBJ1-5
abundance: NA
v_gene: TRBV2
len: 14
CDR3nt: TGTGCCAGCAGTGCGGACGGGGTCAATCAGCCCCAGCATTTT
CDR3aa: CASSADGVNQPQHF

d_gene: NA
j_gene: TRBJ2-4
abundance: NA
v_gene: TRBV27
len: 14
CDR3nt: TGTGCCAGTCAAAATAGGGGGGGAGGAAACATTCAGTACTTC
CDR3aa: CASQNRGGGNIQYF

d_gene: NA
j_gene: TRBJ1-2
abundance: NA
v_gene: TRBV5-1
len: 16
CDR3nt: TGCGCCAGCAGCTTCGGTGTATCAGGGAAGAACTATGGCTACACCTTC
CDR3aa: CASSFGVSGKNYGYTF

d_gene: TRBD2
j_gene: TRBJ2-7
abundance: NA
v_gene: TRBV18
len: 13
CDR3nt: TGTGCCAGCTCACCACCGCGGGGGGACGAGCAGTACTTC
CDR3aa: CASSPPRGDEQYF

d_gene: TRBD1
j_gene: TRBJ2-3
abundance: NA
v_gene: TRBV3-1/TRBV3-2
len: 19
CDR3nt: TGTGCCAGCAGCCAAGCTCAGAGGGCGGGGACAGGGGAAGGAGATACGCAGTATTTT
CDR3aa: CASSQAQRAGTGEGDTQYF